Listed below are T cell receptor beta chains from one sample, sequenced in a study of blood T cell repertoires in COVID-19. TCRdb's copy holds only in-frame clones and misses some; the assay was immunoSEQ multiplex PCR. This sample carries about 130,000 clones, about 81% of them seen once, and the ten largest clones take 17%. Material: peripheral blood. The receptors were sampled from a woman of 80 years or more with acute or convalescent COVID-19. The CDR3 runs from the conserved cysteine through the conserved F or W. D genes are given only for firm matches. Some rows have no size entry. The others give once, few or many, or a class for an expanded clone.

D: .
J: TRBJ2-7
size: .
V: TRBV5-4
length: 15
DNA: TGTGCCAGCAGCCCTCGACAGGAGAGGACCTACGAGCAGTACTTC
CDR3: CASSPRQERTYEQYF

D: .
J: TRBJ1-6
size: once
V: TRBV6-6
length: 16
DNA: TGTGCCAGCAGGCAGACGGTTGAACAGGGCAATTCACCCCTCCACTTT
CDR3: CASRQTVEQGNSPLHF

D: .
J: TRBJ1-5
size: .
V: TRBV18
length: 15
DNA: TGTGCCAGCTCACTACTGGACAGTAGCAATCAGCCCCAGCATTTT
CDR3: CASSLLDSSNQPQHF

D: TRBD2
J: TRBJ2-1
size: .
V: TRBV25-1
length: 17
DNA: TGTGCCAGCAGTGAATATACGACTAGCGGGAGTTACAATGAGCAGTTCTTC
CDR3: CASSEYTTSGSYNEQFF

D: TRBD1
J: TRBJ2-7
size: .
V: TRBV5-6
length: 16
DNA: TGTGCCAGCAGCAACCCTTGGAGGACAGGGGGCGACGAGCAGTACTTC
CDR3: CASSNPWRTGGDEQYF

D: .
J: TRBJ1-5
size: few
V: TRBV18
length: 14
DNA: TGTGCCAGCTCACCGGGCAATAGCAATCAGCCCCAGCATTTT
CDR3: CASSPGNSNQPQHF

D: .
J: TRBJ1-1
size: .
V: TRBV19
length: 13
DNA: TGTGCCAGTAGTTTAGGGCATTCAACTGAAGCTTTCTTT
CDR3: CASSLGHSTEAFF

D: .
J: TRBJ1-1
size: once
V: TRBV15
length: 17
DNA: TGTGCCACCAGCAGAGAGGCGGGTCCCTCGCTGAACACTGAAGCTTTCTTT
CDR3: CATSREAGPSLNTEAFF

D: .
J: TRBJ1-2
size: .
V: TRBV7-2
length: 14
DNA: TGTGCCAGCAGCCAAGAAACAGGGAATCGCGGCTACACCTTC
CDR3: CASSQETGNRGYTF

D: .
J: TRBJ2-1
size: .
V: TRBV27
length: 15
DNA: TGTGCCAGCAGTCCCCGACTAGACTCCTACAATGAGCAGTTCTTC
CDR3: CASSPRLDSYNEQFF

D: TRBD1
J: TRBJ2-7
size: .
V: TRBV5-1
length: 15
DNA: TGCGCCAGCAGCTTGGTTCGGACAGGGGGCGACGAGCAGTACTTC
CDR3: CASSLVRTGGDEQYF

D: .
J: TRBJ2-2
size: many
V: TRBV18
length: 13
DNA: TGTGCCAGCTCACCAGAGAGCACCGGGGAGCTGTTTTTT
CDR3: CASSPESTGELFF

D: TRBD1
J: TRBJ1-2
size: .
V: TRBV10-3
length: 17
DNA: TGTGCCATCAGTGATGCCGGGACAGGGACGAACCCTTATGGCTACACCTTC
CDR3: CAISDAGTGTNPYGYTF

D: TRBD1
J: TRBJ1-1
size: once
V: TRBV10-2
length: 14
DNA: TGCGCCAGCAGCACGACAGGGGTGGACACTGAAGCTTTCTTT
CDR3: CASSTTGVDTEAFF

D: .
J: TRBJ1-6
size: .
V: TRBV27
length: 14
DNA: TGTGCCAGCAGTATACAGGGCCTTAATTCACCCCTCCACTTT
CDR3: CASSIQGLNSPLHF

D: TRBD1
J: TRBJ1-2
size: .
V: TRBV5-6
length: 12
DNA: TGTGCCAGCAGCTTTGACAGGGATGGCTACACCTTC
CDR3: CASSFDRDGYTF

D: TRBD1
J: TRBJ1-2
size: .
V: TRBV18
length: 14
DNA: TGTGCCAGCTCACCTTCCGGACAGGCCTATGGCTACACCTTC
CDR3: CASSPSGQAYGYTF

D: .
J: TRBJ2-2
size: .
V: TRBV5-1
length: 14
DNA: TGCGCCAGCAGCTTGAACTTGAACACCGGGGAGCTGTTTTTT
CDR3: CASSLNLNTGELFF

D: TRBD1
J: TRBJ1-6
size: .
V: TRBV19
length: 15
DNA: TGTGCCAGTAGTATCGGCAGGGGGTATAATTCACCCCTCCACTTT
CDR3: CASSIGRGYNSPLHF

D: .
J: TRBJ2-7
size: few
V: TRBV9
length: 14
DNA: TGTGCCAGCAGCGTAGGTTATGAGTCCTACGAGCAGTACTTC
CDR3: CASSVGYESYEQYF

D: TRBD1
J: TRBJ1-2
size: .
V: TRBV7-8
length: 15
DNA: TGTGCCAGCAGCTTAGCGGGACAGGGCGACTATGGCTACACCTTC
CDR3: CASSLAGQGDYGYTF

D: .
J: TRBJ1-1
size: .
V: TRBV10-3
length: 13
DNA: TGTGCCATCAGCCAGGGGAAAGGCACTGAAGCTTTCTTT
CDR3: CAISQGKGTEAFF

D: TRBD1
J: TRBJ2-7
size: .
V: TRBV6-5
length: 14
DNA: TGTGCCAGCGGGACAGGGAGGAGCTCCTACGAGCAGTACTTC
CDR3: CASGTGRSSYEQYF

D: TRBD1
J: TRBJ1-3
size: .
V: TRBV12-5
length: 16
DNA: TGTGCTAGTGGTCCCGAGACAGGGGGAGCCGGAAACACCATATATTTT
CDR3: CASGPETGGAGNTIYF

D: TRBD1
J: TRBJ1-5
size: .
V: TRBV6-5
length: 15
DNA: TGTGCCAGCAGTCCAACGACAGGGGGCGATCAGCCCCAGCATTTT
CDR3: CASSPTTGGDQPQHF

D: TRBD1
J: TRBJ1-6
size: .
V: TRBV7-9
length: 15
DNA: TGTGCCAGCAGCCGCACCGGGACAGGGAGGTCACCCCTCCACTTT
CDR3: CASSRTGTGRSPLHF

D: TRBD1
J: TRBJ1-3
size: .
V: TRBV6-5
length: 14
DNA: TGTGCCAGCAGACGGGACAGCTCTGGAAACACCATATATTTT
CDR3: CASRRDSSGNTIYF

D: .
J: TRBJ1-1
size: .
V: TRBV6-5
length: 15
DNA: TGTGCCAGCAGTAGAGGGGGACGGACCAACACTGAAGCTTTCTTT
CDR3: CASSRGGRTNTEAFF

D: .
J: TRBJ1-6
size: .
V: TRBV21-1
length: 16
DNA: TGTGCCAGCAGCACCCAAACAGTGATCTATAATTCACCCCTCCACTTT
CDR3: CASSTQTVIYNSPLHF

D: TRBD1
J: TRBJ2-7
size: .
V: TRBV18
length: 15
DNA: TGTGCCAGCTCGCAGGGACAGGGTAGAATCTACGAGCAGTACTTC
CDR3: CASSQGQGRIYEQYF

D: .
J: TRBJ1-6
size: .
V: TRBV6-5
length: 15
DNA: TGTGCCAGCAGTTACTCGAGGGCAGGGGATTCACCCCTCCACTTT
CDR3: CASSYSRAGDSPLHF

D: .
J: TRBJ1-1
size: once
V: TRBV18
length: 16
DNA: TGTGCCAGCTCACCACTTCCCAGGCCCGGGAACACTGAAGCTTTCTTT
CDR3: CASSPLPRPGNTEAFF

D: .
J: TRBJ1-3
size: .
V: TRBV5-6
length: 14
DNA: TGTGCCAGCAGCTTGGTAGGACTGGGAAACACCATATATTTT
CDR3: CASSLVGLGNTIYF

D: TRBD1
J: TRBJ1-1
size: .
V: TRBV27
length: 14
DNA: TGTGCCAGCACACGGGACAGGAGGAACACTGAAGCTTTCTTT
CDR3: CASTRDRRNTEAFF

D: .
J: TRBJ2-3
size: .
V: TRBV4-3
length: 16
DNA: TGCGCCAGCAGCCAAGACGCAGGGGGGAGCACAGATACGCAGTATTTT
CDR3: CASSQDAGGSTDTQYF

D: .
J: TRBJ2-1
size: .
V: TRBV12-3/TRBV12-4
length: 12
DNA: TGTGCCAGCAGTGGAAGCGAGCAGGGTGAGTTCTTC
CDR3: CASSGSEQGEFF

D: TRBD2
J: TRBJ2-1
size: .
V: TRBV27
length: 21
DNA: TGTGCCAGCAGTCCCCTCGGGCTAGCGGAGTCCCTAAAGAGCTCCTACAATGAGCAGTTCTTC
CDR3: CASSPLGLAESLKSSYNEQFF

D: TRBD1
J: TRBJ2-7
size: .
V: TRBV15
length: 14
DNA: TGTGCCACCAGCAGAGAAAGGACAGGCTACGAGCAGTACTTC
CDR3: CATSRERTGYEQYF

D: TRBD2
J: TRBJ2-1
size: few
V: TRBV10-3
length: 16
DNA: TGTGCCATCAGTGGCGCCGGGACTAGCGGGCCAGCGGAGCAGTTCTTC
CDR3: CAISGAGTSGPAEQFF

D: .
J: TRBJ1-5
size: .
V: TRBV7-2
length: 17
DNA: TGTGCCAGCAGCTTATACCCTACGGACAGTAGCAATCAGCCCCAGCATTTT
CDR3: CASSLYPTDSSNQPQHF

D: TRBD1
J: TRBJ1-3
size: .
V: TRBV10-3
length: 14
DNA: TGTGCCACAGGGGACAGCGCTTCAGGAAACACCATATATTTT
CDR3: CATGDSASGNTIYF

D: .
J: TRBJ1-6
size: once
V: TRBV3-1/TRBV3-2
length: 16
DNA: TGTGCCAGCAGGGAAGATGGGACACGGAATAATTCACCCCTCCACTTT
CDR3: CASREDGTRNNSPLHF

D: .
J: TRBJ2-7
size: .
V: TRBV18
length: 13
DNA: TGTGCCAGCTCACCACGGGTGGCGGACGAGCAGTACTTC
CDR3: CASSPRVADEQYF

D: .
J: TRBJ2-2
size: once
V: TRBV18
length: 16
DNA: TGTGCCAGCTCACCGGTTCACAGTTCGAACACCGGGGAGCTGTTTTTT
CDR3: CASSPVHSSNTGELFF

D: TRBD1
J: TRBJ1-1
size: .
V: TRBV6-6
length: 14
DNA: TGTGCCAGCGGATCCGGGACAGGGTACACTGAAGCTTTCTTT
CDR3: CASGSGTGYTEAFF

D: TRBD1
J: TRBJ1-4
size: .
V: TRBV7-9
length: 16
DNA: TGTGCCAGCAGCTTCCCAACAGGGGGTAATAATGAAAAACTGTTTTTT
CDR3: CASSFPTGGNNEKLFF

D: .
J: TRBJ2-3
size: .
V: TRBV19
length: 14
DNA: TGTGCCAGTAGTACCCAGGTTAGCACAGATACGCAGTATTTT
CDR3: CASSTQVSTDTQYF

D: .
J: TRBJ2-7
size: .
V: TRBV27
length: 13
DNA: TGTGCCAGCAGTTATCGAGGGTCCTACGAGCAGTACTTC
CDR3: CASSYRGSYEQYF

D: .
J: TRBJ2-1
size: .
V: TRBV3-1/TRBV3-2
length: 13
DNA: TGTGCCAGCAGCCAATCCAGGGACAATGAGCAGTTCTTC
CDR3: CASSQSRDNEQFF

D: .
J: TRBJ2-5
size: .
V: TRBV7-8
length: 14
DNA: TGTGCCAGCAGCTTAGAGGAGGGATGGGAGACCCAGTACTTC
CDR3: CASSLEEGWETQYF

D: .
J: TRBJ2-2
size: few
V: TRBV19
length: 15
DNA: TGTGCCAGCCTTCGAGCGGCCGGAAGGGTCGGGGAGCTGTTTTTT
CDR3: CASLRAAGRVGELFF

D: TRBD1
J: TRBJ2-1
size: .
V: TRBV3-1/TRBV3-2
length: 15
DNA: TGTGCCAGCAGTAGAACGGGACAGGGCTACAATGAGCAGTTCTTC
CDR3: CASSRTGQGYNEQFF

D: .
J: TRBJ1-1
size: .
V: TRBV6-5
length: 15
DNA: TGTGCCAGCAGTTACTCGGACATGCCGAACACTGAAGCTTTCTTT
CDR3: CASSYSDMPNTEAFF

D: TRBD1
J: TRBJ1-5
size: .
V: TRBV2
length: 13
DNA: TGTGCCAGCGGGACAGGCGGCAATCAGCCCCAGCATTTT
CDR3: CASGTGGNQPQHF

D: TRBD1
J: TRBJ2-5
size: .
V: TRBV11-2
length: 15
DNA: TGTGCCAGCAGTTTAGAAGGGGACAGTTGGGAGACCCAGTACTTC
CDR3: CASSLEGDSWETQYF